This T cell receptor beta chain stems from a study of blood T cell repertoires in COVID-19. The junction had 1 base not matched to a gene; V was cut back by 2 bases and J by 0 bases. The CDR3 extends over 15 amino acids. The V gene's germline CDR1 is SGHVS and CDR2 FQNEAQ. Assay: immunoSEQ multiplex PCR; the TCRdb copy retains only in-frame clones and omits some. The data hold 320,000 or so clones, with approximately 88% observed a single time. The sample was PBMCs or T cells enriched from blood (not recorded which). The sequence derives from a man aged 25-45 years who had recovered from COVID-19. V gene TRBV7-8 combines with J gene TRBJ1-3, with TRBD1 matching over 7 bases. In DNA form, the CDR3 reads TGTGCCAGCAGCTTACAGGGGGGCTCTGGAAACACCATATATTTT. Amino acid sequence: CASSLQGGSGNTIYF.